This T cell receptor beta chain was identified during a study of T-cell reconstitution after alpha-beta-depleted transplantation in children. The study, taken as a whole, reports: By about two months after transplant, alpha-beta T cells reportedly arose from several hundred graft clones that had expanded. After transplant, high TCRbeta diversity at day 60 in some patients arose from surviving recipient T cells and thymic progenitors.

For TCRbeta, the library was prepared with unique molecular identifiers. One entry per CDR3 protein, called by TCRdb with MiXCR from the PCR reads. The data show hundreds of thousands of distinct CDR3 sequences, about 16% seen once. This clonotype has a count of ten or more. The antigen is unknown. The CDR3 spans 14 residues. Germline V gene data show CDR1 as SGHRS and CDR2 as YFSETQ. The V gene end was trimmed by 5 bases and the J gene end by 4 bases; junction bases not matched to a gene: 9. The clonotype comes from a male patient under 10 years old who had a stem cell transplant for acute lymphoblastic leukemia, so the T cells may come from the graft donor. The chain combines TRBV5-1 with TRBJ2-7; 7 bases are shared with TRBD1. Here the sequenced sample was PBMCs, mostly from graft donor cells, taken 360 days after TCRalphabeta/CD19-depleted stem cell transplant. The CDR3 loop is CASSASQGPYEQYF. The DNA of the CDR3 is TGCGCCAGCAGTGCTTCACAGGGGCCATACGAGCAGTACTTC.